The rows below give T cell receptor beta chains drawn from one sample of a study of blood T cell repertoires in COVID-19. Repertoires were generated with immunoSEQ multiplex PCR, while TCRdb's copy carries only in-frame clones and drops some. Among around 50,000 clones listed, 85% to 90% were seen once. The specimen sequenced was peripheral blood. The source of these receptors is a man between 45 and 60 years old with active COVID-19. Both conserved end residues are part of each CDR3. D genes are given only for firm matches.

V gene: TRBV7-8; CDR3 length: 15; J gene: TRBJ2-1; D gene: TRBD2; CDR3 DNA: TGTGCCAGCACCCGGACTAGCGGGAGTATCGATGAGCAGTTCTTC; CDR3 protein: CASTRTSGSIDEQFF
V gene: TRBV5-5; CDR3 length: 16; J gene: TRBJ2-2; D gene: NA; CDR3 DNA: TGTGCCAGCAGCTACGGGCAGGGACATAACACCGGGGAGCTGTTTTTT; CDR3 protein: CASSYGQGHNTGELFF
V gene: TRBV3-1/TRBV3-2; CDR3 length: 17; J gene: TRBJ1-1; D gene: NA; CDR3 DNA: TGTGCCAGCAGCCTCCTAGGGGGGGCGGGTAGGAACACTGAAGCTTTCTTT; CDR3 protein: CASSLLGGAGRNTEAFF
V gene: TRBV27; CDR3 length: 14; J gene: TRBJ2-1; D gene: TRBD1; CDR3 DNA: TGTGCCAGCAGCTGGGGACAGGGGGACAATGAGCAGTTCTTC; CDR3 protein: CASSWGQGDNEQFF
V gene: TRBV19; CDR3 length: 13; J gene: TRBJ1-3; D gene: NA; CDR3 DNA: TGTGCCAGTAGATCCTTGTCGGGAAACACCATATATTTT; CDR3 protein: CASRSLSGNTIYF
V gene: TRBV6-6; CDR3 length: 12; J gene: TRBJ1-1; D gene: NA; CDR3 DNA: TGTGCCAGCAGTTGGAGGAACACTGAAGCTTTCTTT; CDR3 protein: CASSWRNTEAFF
V gene: TRBV28; CDR3 length: 15; J gene: TRBJ1-5; D gene: TRBD1; CDR3 DNA: TGTGCCAGCAGCTCCTGGACAGGGAGCAATCAGCCCCAGCATTTT; CDR3 protein: CASSSWTGSNQPQHF
V gene: TRBV27; CDR3 length: 14; J gene: TRBJ2-5; D gene: TRBD2; CDR3 DNA: TGTGCCAGCAGTAAACTAGCGGGAGCGGAGACCCAGTACTTC; CDR3 protein: CASSKLAGAETQYF
V gene: TRBV27; CDR3 length: 16; J gene: TRBJ2-2; D gene: NA; CDR3 DNA: TGTGCCAGCAGTCCAAGTGACAGGGGAGGGACCGATGAGCTGTTTTTT; CDR3 protein: CASSPSDRGGTDELFF
V gene: TRBV7-3; CDR3 length: 16; J gene: TRBJ2-5; D gene: NA; CDR3 DNA: TGTGCCAGCAGCGCGGGGGTACAGGGTACTCAAGAGACCCAGTACTTC; CDR3 protein: CASSAGVQGTQETQYF
V gene: TRBV7-3; CDR3 length: 16; J gene: TRBJ2-3; D gene: TRBD2; CDR3 DNA: TGTGCCAGCAGCTTAACCCTAGCGGGAGTCACAGATACGCAGTATTTT; CDR3 protein: CASSLTLAGVTDTQYF
V gene: TRBV14; CDR3 length: 16; J gene: TRBJ2-3; D gene: TRBD2; CDR3 DNA: TGTGCCAGCAGCCAAGGAAGAGCGGGGGGTCGAAATACGCAGTATTTT; CDR3 protein: CASSQGRAGGRNTQYF
V gene: TRBV3-1/TRBV3-2; CDR3 length: 14; J gene: TRBJ2-5; D gene: NA; CDR3 DNA: TGTGCCAGCAGCCGGGGCTCTCGCCAAGAGACCCAGTACTTC; CDR3 protein: CASSRGSRQETQYF
V gene: TRBV7-2; CDR3 length: 15; J gene: TRBJ2-5; D gene: TRBD2; CDR3 DNA: TGTGCCAGCAGCTTACGGACTAGCGGGAGTCAGACCCAGTACTTC; CDR3 protein: CASSLRTSGSQTQYF
V gene: TRBV10-1; CDR3 length: 13; J gene: TRBJ2-5; D gene: NA; CDR3 DNA: TGCGCCAGCAGTGAGACCATCCCAGGGACCCAGTACTTC; CDR3 protein: CASSETIPGTQYF
V gene: TRBV5-1; CDR3 length: 14; J gene: TRBJ2-3; D gene: TRBD1; CDR3 DNA: TGCGCCAGCAGGGACAGGTTAAATACAGATACGCAGTATTTT; CDR3 protein: CASRDRLNTDTQYF
V gene: TRBV4-1; CDR3 length: 12; J gene: TRBJ2-7; D gene: NA; CDR3 DNA: TGCGCCAGCAGCCAAGTTCGGGGAGGGCAGTACTTC; CDR3 protein: CASSQVRGGQYF
V gene: TRBV5-1; CDR3 length: 13; J gene: TRBJ1-1; D gene: NA; CDR3 DNA: TGCGCCAGCAGCTCCGGGACTAACACTGAAGCTTTCTTT; CDR3 protein: CASSSGTNTEAFF
V gene: TRBV7-9; CDR3 length: 16; J gene: TRBJ2-1; D gene: NA; CDR3 DNA: TGTGCCAGCAGCTTAATCGGCGGGACCGCCTACAATGAGCAGTTCTTC; CDR3 protein: CASSLIGGTAYNEQFF
V gene: TRBV7-9; CDR3 length: 14; J gene: TRBJ2-1; D gene: TRBD1; CDR3 DNA: TGTGCCAGCAGCTTGGACAGGGGGTACAATGAGCAGTTCTTC; CDR3 protein: CASSLDRGYNEQFF